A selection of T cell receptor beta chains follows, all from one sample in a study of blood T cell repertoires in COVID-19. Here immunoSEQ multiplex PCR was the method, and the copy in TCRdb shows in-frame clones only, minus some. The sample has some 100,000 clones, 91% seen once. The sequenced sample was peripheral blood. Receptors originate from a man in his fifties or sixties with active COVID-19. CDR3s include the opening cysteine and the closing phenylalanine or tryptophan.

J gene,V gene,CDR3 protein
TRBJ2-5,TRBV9,CASSVGVGLAGGETQYF
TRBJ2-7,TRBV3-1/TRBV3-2,CASSPSRQGVGRKQYF
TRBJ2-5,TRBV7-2,CASSLTGTSRETQYF
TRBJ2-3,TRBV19,CASSTGLAGTDTQYF
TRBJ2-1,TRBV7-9,CASSVVPELNEQFF
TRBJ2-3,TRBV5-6,CASSLLAGGSDTQYF
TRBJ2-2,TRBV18,CASSPSRHTNTGELFF
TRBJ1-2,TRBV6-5,CASSYSEFRGYTF
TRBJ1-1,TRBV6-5,CASSYSEMNTEAFF
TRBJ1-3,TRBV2,CASMYGTGQSVTGNTIYF
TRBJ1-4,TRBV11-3,CASSFSGTARAENEKLFF
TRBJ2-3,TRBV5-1,CASSPSGPYTDTQYF
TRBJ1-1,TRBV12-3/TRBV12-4,CASSSEFLRAFF
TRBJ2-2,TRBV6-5,CASIGRNTGELFF
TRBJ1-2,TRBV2,CASSDEANYGYTF
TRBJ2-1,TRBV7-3,CASSSGTGANEQFF
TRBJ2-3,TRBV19,CASSRGDSKSDTQYF
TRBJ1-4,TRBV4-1,CASSPQGVGEKLFF
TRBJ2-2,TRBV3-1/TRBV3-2,CASSATLGLAGDTGELFF
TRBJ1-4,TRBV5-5,CASSSSTRQGMGEKLFF
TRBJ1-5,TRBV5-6,CASSLAGVDQPQHF
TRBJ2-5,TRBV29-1,CSVGETGTRETQYF
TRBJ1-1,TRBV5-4,CASSLRGTEAFF
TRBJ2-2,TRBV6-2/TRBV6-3,CASSTLRGLAGGPGTGELFF
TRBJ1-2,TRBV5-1,CASSPPTGTGGEGYTF
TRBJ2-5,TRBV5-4,CASSLRAGETQYF
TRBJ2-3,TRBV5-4,CASSLYQGALPDTQYF
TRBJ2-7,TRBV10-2,CASSSRLAGGMSYEQYF
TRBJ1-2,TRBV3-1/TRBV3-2,CASSQDTRAGGYTF
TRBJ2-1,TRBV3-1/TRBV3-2,CASSQDHPGRNEQFF
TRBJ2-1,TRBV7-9,CASSLRTSGNKDEQFF
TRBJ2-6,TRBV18,CASSPPLTNVLTF
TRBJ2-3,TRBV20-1,CSASPGRNTQYF
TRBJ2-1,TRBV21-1,CASSKDPSGGDNEQFF
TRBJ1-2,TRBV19,CASSPLPGEINYGYTF
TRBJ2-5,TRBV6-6,CASSYRTDQETQYF
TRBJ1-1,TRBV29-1,CSVEAPPNGEAFF
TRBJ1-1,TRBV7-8,CASSHRDSQMNTEAFF
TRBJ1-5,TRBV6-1,CASSVRLGGAYQPQHF
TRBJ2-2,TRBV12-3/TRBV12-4,CASRGPGGELFF
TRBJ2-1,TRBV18,CASSPPGGGEQFF
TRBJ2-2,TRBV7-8,CASSLTFNTGELFF
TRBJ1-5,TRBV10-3,CAIRDRENQPQHF
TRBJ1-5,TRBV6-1,CASSEQGYQPQHF
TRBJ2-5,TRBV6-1,CASSEEEGRAFQETQYF
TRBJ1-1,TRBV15,CATSRTGMNTEAFF
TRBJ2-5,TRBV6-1,CASSAAWTSGDLTQYF
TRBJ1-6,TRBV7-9,CASSLGDRENSPLHF
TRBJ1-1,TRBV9,CASSVVEGMGVEAFF